The sample holds many counts of the clone carrying this T cell receptor beta chain. Between the trimmed V and J ends, which lost 5 bases and 2 bases, there was a span of 10 bases. The germline V gene has CDR1 MDHEN and CDR2 SYDVKM. This CDR3 contains 14 residues. The source of the sample is a study of metastatic and nonmetastatic thyroid tumors. All patients were treatment-naive before thyroid surgery. TCRdb re-analyzed the PCR reads through MiXCR. Among some 28,000 clones listed, more than 20% were seen once. The sequenced sample was blood. The chain carries TRBV28 and TRBJ1-3, with D perhaps TRBD1 (5 bases). This TCR was sampled from a female donor with papillary thyroid cancer or a benign thyroid nodule (not recorded which). Some clones in this sample may be carry-over from other donors' samples. The CDR3 nucleotides read TGTGCCAGCAGTGAGGACAAGGCTGGAAACACCATATATTTT. Translating it yields CASSEDKAGNTIYF.